Sequencing of this T cell receptor (beta chain) was carried out in a study of CD4 T cells in relation to SARS-CoV-2 and coronaviruses. The assay was immunoSEQ multiplex PCR, and TCRdb's table has in-frame clones only and misses some. Among 58,000 or so clones listed, approximately 90% were seen once. The CDR3 is made up of 17 amino acids. V was clipped by 2 bases and J by 0 bases; unmatched bases: 7. The germline CDR1 and CDR2 sequences are SGDLS and YYNGEE. The chain combines TRBV9 with TRBJ2-1, with 8 nucleotides matching TRBD2. The sequenced material came from naive CD4+ T cells from PBMCs. Indicated subset: naive CD4+ T cells isolated by negative enrichment. This receptor was taken from an adult with COVID-19. The DNA of the CDR3 is TGTGCCAGCAGCGTTTCTCCCGGGACTAGCTCCTACAATGAGCAGTTCTTC. Translation gives CASSVSPGTSSYNEQFF.